Sequencing of this TCR beta chain was carried out in a study of blood T cell repertoires in COVID-19. In the study overall: Sources were T cells, B-cell-depleted T cells, or PBMCs; the material itself was cDNA or gDNA.

Per the original data handling: Researchers report that nucleated cell counts were estimated from reference gene primer amplification. Sequencing was performed with immunoSEQ multiplex PCR; in TCRdb, only in-frame clones are kept and a portion is missing. The V and J calls and clone size come from that table; D and trimming were worked out from the DNA. The sample includes approximately 500,000 clones, about 89% seen only once; the top ten take about 8%. In this sample, this clone turned up once. CDR3 length: 16 amino acids. Trimming removed 2 bases at V and 0 bases at J, with 11 bases between. From germline, CDR1 is LGHNT and CDR2 FRNRAP.

V is TRBV12-5 and J is TRBJ1-3, with unresolved D. What was sequenced was peripheral blood. The receptor was derived from a woman aged 45 to 65 with COVID-19, enrolled during active disease. This CDR3 is CASGLMAQSSGNTIYF. The CDR3 region has the DNA TGTGCTAGTGGTTTGATGGCCCAATCCTCTGGAAACACCATATATTTT.